Below are 6 T cell receptor beta chains sequenced from a single sample in a study of T-cell reconstitution after alpha-beta-depleted transplantation in children. Preparing the TCRbeta library involved the use of unique molecular identifiers. MiXCR was run by TCRdb on the PCR reads, yielding one entry per CDR3 protein. The sample records just under 350,000 distinct CDR3 sequences, around 15% being singletons. The specimen comprised PBMCs, mostly from graft donor cells, sampled 360 days after TCRalphabeta/CD19-depleted stem cell transplant. The receptor source for this set is a male patient aged 2-15 years who had a stem cell transplant for acute lymphoblastic leukemia, so the T cells may come from the graft donor.

The sample holds a few counts of this clonotype. This sequence joins TRBV10-3 and TRBJ2-6; TRBD1 matches 7 bases. CDR3 length: 16 residues. J lost 0 bases, V lost 11 bases, and 10 bases had no gene match. Looked up from germline, CDR1 is ENHRY and CDR2 is SYGVKD. The CDR3 DNA reads as TGTGCCGTGAAGTGGACAGGCATCTCTGGGGCCAACGTCCTGACTTTC. It translates to CAVKWTGISGANVLTF.

This chain connects TRBV5-1 to TRBJ1-2; the match to TRBD1 covers 8 bases. The J segment lost 5 bases and the V segment lost 4 bases, leaving 13 bases of the junction unmatched. This CDR3 region has 16 residues. CDR1 is SGHRS and CDR2 is YFSETQ in the germline V gene. Here the CDR3 DNA reads TGCGCCAGCAGCCAGACGCCCTTTGGACAGGGTTATGGCTACACCTTC. This codes for CASSQTPFGQGYGYTF.

This clonotype has a handful of counts. The chain employs TRBV4-1 and TRBJ2-5, with 14 bases matching TRBD2. Unmatched junction bases numbered 6, after V lost 0 bases and J lost 3 bases. This CDR3 has 18 residues. Germline loops: CDR1 MGHRA, CDR2 YSYEKL. In DNA form, the CDR3 reads TGCGCCAGCAGCCAAGATGCGGGACTAGCGGGAGTGGAAGAGACCCAGTACTTC. It translates to CASSQDAGLAGVEETQYF.

This chain uses TRBV12-3 or TRBV12-4 with TRBJ2-5, with D uncertain. V lost 3 bases and J 3 bases, leaving 11 bases between the germline ends. CDR3 length: 14 amino acids. CDR3 loop: CASSLLAKKETQYF. The CDR3 nucleotides are TGTGCCAGCAGTTTGCTGGCCAAGAAAGAGACCCAGTACTTC.

V gene TRBV20-1 combines with J gene TRBJ2-1; D is unresolved. Germline CDR1 and CDR2: DFQATT and SNEGSKA (reference sequence). CDR3 length: 13 residues. The ends were cut back, 3 bases at V and 0 bases at J, with 6 bases in the middle. The CDR3: CSARRNSYNEQFF. The CDR3 DNA sequence: TGCAGTGCTAGGAGGAACTCCTACAATGAGCAGTTCTTC.

This rearrangement joins TRBV29-1 to TRBJ2-3; a possible D gene is TRBD2 (6 bases). The V end lost 7 bases, the J end lost 0 bases, and 20 bases lay between the germline ends. The CDR3 sequence is 16 residues long. Germline V lookup: CDR1 SQVTM, CDR2 ANQGSEA. The DNA for the CDR3 is TGCAGCGCCCTGGGGGTTAGCGGCACAAGCACAGATACGCAGTATTTT. Translated, it gives CSALGVSGTSTDTQYF.